The next 24 T cell receptor beta chains were all read from a single sample in a study of CD8+CD57+ T cells in acquired aplastic anemia. Genomic DNA provided the template from which TCR beta VDJ and CDR3 profiles were obtained. TCRdb reanalysed the reads using MiXCR and keeps one entry per CDR3 protein. This table holds a few hundred thousand distinct CDR3 sequences, around 60% found once. Sequenced sample: sorted CD4+, CD8+, or CD8+CD57+ T cells (not recorded which) from PBMCs. All receptors come from a human donor with severe aplastic anemia or a healthy control (not recorded which).

The genes are TRBV20-1 and TRBJ2-1, with 11 bases fitting TRBD2. Trimming removed 4 bases from V and 2 bases from J; junction bases left unmatched: 4. Germline CDR1 and CDR2: DFQATT and SNEGSKA (reference sequence). The CDR3 is 15 amino acids. This chain's CDR3 is CSAKTGLAAYNEQFF. The DNA for the CDR3 is TGCAGTGCTAAGACGGGACTAGCGGCCTACAATGAGCAGTTCTTC.

There are many counts of this clonotype. In DNA form, the CDR3 reads TGTGCCAGTAGTGTTGGACTAATAGGGACCTACGAGCAGTACTTC. Translation gives CASSVGLIGTYEQYF. The chain has TRBV19 and TRBJ2-7, with a possible D match to TRBD2 (6 bases). V was cut by 5 bases and J by 2 bases, with 16 bases left in between. The CDR3 extends over 15 amino acids. Germline loops: CDR1 LNHDA, CDR2 SQIVND (reference sequence).

This chain joins TRBV6-1 and TRBJ1-1; a weak D match, TRBD1 (5 bases). The CDR3 length is 14 residues. V shed 5 bases and J shed 6 bases, with 16 bases lying between them. Germline V lookup: CDR1 MNHNS, CDR2 SASEGT. The CDR3 bases are TGTGCCAGCAGTTACTCGGGTGGGGGAGCTGAAGCTTTCTTT. It translates to CASSYSGGGAEAFF.

To note about this clonotype: A much bigger clone sits one base away, suggesting this may be a read error. V and J are TRBV5-1 and TRBJ2-1, with D perhaps TRBD1 or TRBD2 (5 bases each). The CDR3 runs 15 residues. Trimming removed 7 bases at V and 3 bases at J, with 17 bases between. Germline values: CDR1 SGHRS, CDR2 YFSETQ. Written as DNA, the CDR3 is TGCGCCAGCGGGCTTGGCATTGGGGGCTACAATGAGCAGTTCTTC. It encodes CASGLGIGGYNEQFF.

In its sample, this clonotype was seen a few times. The rearrangement links TRBV2 to TRBJ2-3; D is ambiguous. CDR1 and CDR2 (germline): SNHLY, FYNNEI. Trimming cost V 5 bases and J 1 base, with 10 bases left between them. The CDR3 length is 14 residues. CDR3 in amino acids: CASSSVTGTDTQYF. The CDR3 region has the DNA TGTGCCAGCAGTTCGGTTACCGGCACAGATACGCAGTATTTT.

This clonotype was detected many times. J is TRBJ2-5 and V is TRBV20-1, with TRBD2 identical over 11 bases. The CDR3 runs to 17 residues. Unmatched junction bases numbered 15, after V lost 5 bases and J lost 4 bases. Germline CDR1 is DFQATT and CDR2 is SNEGSKA (reference sequence). CDR3 in amino acids: CSAHFGGSGGARETQYF. CDR3 bases: TGCAGTGCTCACTTCGGGGGTAGCGGGGGGGCCAGAGAGACCCAGTACTTC.

This chain joins TRBV11-3 and TRBJ1-1; the D is unclear. Trimming shortened V by 7 bases and J by 0 bases, and 15 bases separated the two germline ends. The CDR3 contains 15 residues. Germline V gene lookup returns CDR1 SGHNT and CDR2 YENEEA. Here the CDR3 reads CASTTSLAVNTEAFF. The DNA of the CDR3 is TGTGCCAGCACTACCTCATTGGCAGTGAACACTGAAGCTTTCTTT.

This chain links TRBV10-1 with TRBJ1-3; D uncertain. This CDR3 has 13 amino acids. Germline values: CDR1 WNHNN, CDR2 SYGVQD (reference sequence). Trimming removed 5 bases from V and 7 bases from J, with 12 bases in between. CDR3 bases: TGCGCCAGCAGTCCTAACTATGGTAACACCATATATTTT. Its translation is CASSPNYGNTIYF.

This clonotype was counted many times. V is TRBV29-1 and J is TRBJ1-1, with TRBD1 as a possible D gene (6 bases). Germline CDR1 and CDR2: SQVTM and ANQGSEA. The germline V and J ends were trimmed by 3 bases and 0 bases, with 8 bases remaining between them. The CDR3 extends over 13 amino acids. For the CDR3, the DNA is TGCAGCGTTGAGGGGGACATGAACACTGAAGCTTTCTTT. It yields the protein CSVEGDMNTEAFF.

The sample holds one count of this clonotype. V and J are TRBV2 and TRBJ2-7, with D tentatively TRBD1 (6 bases). Germline CDR1 and CDR2: SNHLY and FYNNEI. The CDR3 covers 12 residues. The V gene lost 6 bases and the J gene lost 5 bases, with 11 bases spanning the gap. This CDR3 is CASRPQGDEQYF. The CDR3 DNA reads TGTGCCAGCAGGCCACAGGGCGACGAGCAGTACTTC.

This clonotype has ten or more counts. This rearrangement joins TRBV6-6 to TRBJ2-3; 9 bases line up with TRBD2. This CDR3 region has 15 residues. The germline V gene encodes CDR1 MNHNY and CDR2 SVGAGI (reference sequence). V shed 7 bases, J shed 2 bases, and the junction held 7 bases outside the gene matches. The CDR3 region has the DNA TGTGCCAGCACCATAGCGGGGGCCGTCACAGATACGCAGTATTTT. Translating gives CASTIAGAVTDTQYF.

V is TRBV5-4 and J is TRBJ2-2; D may be TRBD2 (7 bases). Germline V CDR1 and CDR2: SGHNT, YYREEE (reference sequence). This CDR3 comprises 12 residues. The V end lost 10 bases, the J end lost 7 bases, and 14 bases lay between the germline ends. This chain's CDR3 is CAGGREGGELFF. Here the CDR3 DNA reads TGTGCCGGGGGCAGGGAGGGCGGGGAGCTGTTTTTT.

This clonotype showed up many times. This chain joins TRBV29-1 and TRBJ1-2, with 8 bases lining up with TRBD1. Germline loops: CDR1 SQVTM, CDR2 ANQGSEA. V lost 0 bases and J lost 4; bases outside the gene matches: 10. The CDR3 has 16 residues. The CDR3 here is CSVEDQSGGLGYGYTF. CDR3 coding DNA: TGCAGCGTTGAAGATCAGTCAGGGGGCTTAGGCTATGGCTACACCTTC.

The chain has TRBV10-2 and TRBJ2-1; TRBD2 agrees at 10 bases. Germline CDR1 and CDR2: WSHSY and SAAADI. J was trimmed by 7 bases and V by 4 bases; bases with no gene match: 13. CDR3 length equals 17 residues. The DNA of the CDR3 is TGCGCCAGCAGTGTTATGTTTAGCGGGAGGATTCTGAATGAGCAGTTCTTC. The encoded protein is CASSVMFSGRILNEQFF.

About this clonotype itself: The DNA is left out, because the CDR3 cannot be placed on it with certainty; the CDR3 is given as TCRdb lists it. The chain combines TRBV14 with TRBJ1-2. The length of the CDR3 is 16 amino acids, counting both ends. Germline loops: CDR1 SGHDN, CDR2 FVKESK. CDR3 sequence reads: CASSQDIVGMGSGNTF.

V gene TRBV19 combines with J gene TRBJ1-2; D is unresolved. The germline V gene has CDR1 LNHDA and CDR2 SQIVND (reference sequence). The CDR3 extends over 13 amino acids. V was pared by 5 bases and J by 4 bases, with 11 bases between. CDR3 loop: CASSEGSTYGYTF. Written as DNA, the CDR3 is TGTGCCAGTAGTGAGGGCAGTACCTATGGCTACACCTTC.

V gene TRBV29-1 combines with J gene TRBJ2-5, with D perhaps TRBD1 (6 bases). The CDR3 extends over 15 amino acids. Germline V gives CDR1 SQVTM, CDR2 ANQGSEA. V was cut by 2 bases and J by 0 bases, with 13 bases left in between. CDR3 nucleotide sequence: TGCAGCGTTGAAAGGGGGTTGATGTACCAAGAGACCCAGTACTTC. Its protein product is CSVERGLMYQETQYF.

The sample holds many counts of this clonotype. The chain uses TRBV20-1 and TRBJ2-3; no definite D call. In germline, CDR1 is DFQATT, CDR2 SNEGSKA (reference sequence). V was clipped by 3 bases and J by 2 bases, with 12 bases between them. The CDR3 has 14 residues. The CDR3 loop is CSARGSSHTDTQYF. The CDR3 DNA reads TGCAGTGCTAGGGGTTCGAGTCACACAGATACGCAGTATTTT.

The V call is TRBV7-8, the J call TRBJ2-5; TRBD1 agrees at 9 bases. The CDR3 has 16 amino acids. With V trimmed by 1 base and J by 5 bases, 8 bases remained unmatched. Per the germline V gene, CDR1 is SGHVS and CDR2 is FQNEAQ. In DNA, the CDR3 is TGTGCCAGCAGCTTAGGGGGACAGGGAAGTAGGGAGACCCAGTACTTC. This translates into CASSLGGQGSRETQYF. The variable domain in full, with the rest retrieved from reference TRBV7-8 and TRBJ2-5, is GAGVSQSPRYKVAKRGQDVALRCDPISGHVSLFWYQQALGQGPEFLTYFQNEAQLDKSGLPSDRFFAERPEGSVSTLKIQRTQQEDSAVYLCASSLGGQGSRETQYFGPGTRLLVL.

Worth noting for this clonotype: The junction shows a germline mismatch at one end, possibly a read error. The chain is built from TRBV7-3 and TRBJ2-2, with 9 nucleotides matching TRBD2. The CDR3 has 14 residues. Germline V gene data show CDR1 as SGHTA and CDR2 as FQGTGA. Here the CDR3 reads CASSLMDSSGVLFF. The CDR3 DNA sequence: TGTGCCAGCAGCTTAATGGATTCTAGCGGGGTGCTGTTTTTT.

The rearrangement joins TRBV29-1 to TRBJ1-1; D gene ambiguous. This CDR3 contains 13 residues. Germline V gene lookup returns CDR1 SQVTM and CDR2 ANQGSEA. V was shortened by 3 bases and J by 2 bases, with 10 bases between the two germline ends. The CDR3 reads CSVEANDNTEAFF. CDR3 nucleotide sequence: TGCAGCGTTGAGGCTAACGATAACACTGAAGCTTTCTTT.

This clonotype was counted a few times. The chain recombines TRBV9 with TRBJ1-6; no reliable D call. V shed 5 bases and J shed 10 bases, with 16 bases lying between them. Per the germline V gene, CDR1 is SGDLS and CDR2 is YYNGEE. CDR3 size: 14 residues. The DNA of the CDR3 is TGTGCCAGCAGTACCGCAGGTCAAGGGTCACCCCTCCACTTT. It translates to CASSTAGQGSPLHF.

There are a few counts of this clonotype. The chain is built from TRBV6-1 and TRBJ1-5, with no clear D. The CDR3 length is 16 residues. The V gene lost 5 bases and the J gene lost 1 base, with 15 bases spanning the gap. Germline loops: CDR1 MNHNS, CDR2 SASEGT. The CDR3 DNA is TGTGCCAGCAGTTCCCTGGGCCAGCCAAGCAATCAGCCCCAGCATTTT. It translates to CASSSLGQPSNQPQHF.

V gene TRBV7-2 combines with J gene TRBJ2-5, with TRBD1 matching over 10 bases. This CDR3 is 15 amino acids long. The V gene's germline CDR1 is SGHTA and CDR2 FQGNSA. The CDR3 protein is CARDLAGQGKETQYF. CDR3 bases: TGTGCTAGAGATTTGGCGGGACAGGGGAAAGAGACCCAGTACTTC.